This T cell receptor beta chain was retrieved from a study of brain metastases from non-small cell lung cancer. The germline gives CDR1 SGDLS, CDR2 YYNGEE. V was cut by 8 bases and J by 3 bases, with 9 bases left in between. The length of the CDR3 is 12 residues. TCRdb's table, derived via immunoSEQ multiplex PCR, lists solely in-frame clones and lacks some. The sample has some 930 clones, about 90% seen once. The rearrangement links TRBV9 to TRBJ1-5, with D possibly TRBD1 on 6 matching bases. The specimen sequenced was tumor-adjacent normal tissue. The clonotype was recovered from a donor aged 40 or over with non-small cell lung cancer. CDR3 in amino acids: CASGQPNQPQHF. CDR3 DNA sequence: TGTGCCAGTGGACAGCCCAATCAGCCCCAGCATTTT. The variable domain in full, completed from reference TRBV9 and TRBJ1-5, reads DSGVTQTPKHLITATGQRVTLRCSPRSGDLSVYWYQQSLDQGLQFLIQYYNGEERAKGNILERFSAQQFPDLHSELNLSSLELGDSALYFCASGQPNQPQHFGDGTRLSIL.